These 16 T cell receptor beta chains were sequenced from one sample in a study of T cell responses to AZD1222 COVID-19 vaccine. The protocol was immunoSEQ multiplex PCR, while the TCRdb copy is restricted to in-frame clones and leaves out a portion. This repertoire shows 130,000 to 150,000 clones, approximately 90% found once; its top ten account for less than 2%. The sequences come from peripheral blood, collected on day 0 of AZD1222 vaccination. The origin of the receptors is an adult in good health.

The chain is built from TRBV9 and TRBJ2-1; 8 bases match TRBD1. Germline assignment: CDR1 SGDLS and CDR2 YYNGEE. This CDR3 is built from 16 residues. Unmatched junction bases numbered 8, after V lost 2 bases and J lost 4 bases. The CDR3 reads CASSVDQGAAYNEQFF. The DNA of the CDR3 is TGTGCCAGCAGCGTGGATCAGGGGGCCGCTTACAATGAGCAGTTCTTC.

The table lists this clone with a few counts. The V call is TRBV7-8, the J call TRBJ1-3; D may be TRBD1 (5 bases). The V and J ends lost 5 bases and 2 bases respectively, with 16 bases between them. The CDR3 is 16 residues long. Germline CDR1 SGHVS, CDR2 FQNEAQ. CDR3 sequence reads: CASSPGGGRAGNTIYF. In DNA, the CDR3 is TGTGCCAGCAGCCCAGGTGGGGGTAGGGCTGGAAACACCATATATTTT.

V is TRBV7-8 and J is TRBJ1-3; no reliable D call. Trimming stripped 1 base from V and 0 bases from J, with 7 bases between. Germline V gene sequence: CDR1 SGHVS, CDR2 FQNEAQ. The CDR3 loop spans 15 amino acids. The CDR3 coding sequence is TGTGCCAGCAGCTTAGTAGGGAACTCTGGAAACACCATATATTTT. Translated: CASSLVGNSGNTIYF.

The J gene is TRBJ1-2, the V gene TRBV7-2; 8 bases are a match to TRBD1. The CDR3 runs 16 residues. Unmatched junction bases numbered 14, after V lost 3 bases and J lost 8 bases. The germline CDR1 and CDR2 sequences are SGHTA and FQGNSA. The DNA of the CDR3 is TGTGCCAGCAGCTTCCCCCCGCCCAGGGGGCAGGGAGGCTACACCTTC. This gives the protein CASSFPPPRGQGGYTF.

The chain employs TRBV7-2 and TRBJ2-1; unclear D gene. V lost 5 bases, J lost 5 bases, and 10 bases lay in between. CDR3 length: 13 residues. From germline, CDR1 is SGHTA and CDR2 FQGNSA. CDR3 bases: TGTGCCAGCAGCCTACCACCGAACAATGAGCAGTTCTTC. As protein: CASSLPPNNEQFF. The full variable domain, rest sourced from reference TRBV7-2 and TRBJ2-1, is GAGVSQSPSNKVTEKGKDVELRCDPISGHTALYWYRQSLGQGLEFLIYFQGNSAPDKSGLPSDRFSAERTGGSVSTLTIQRTQQEDSAVYLCASSLPPNNEQFFGPGTRLTVL.

The gene calls are TRBV5-1 and TRBJ2-7; 8 bases are shared with TRBD1. The V and J ends lost 4 bases and 5 bases, in that order; junction bases with no gene match: 11. Germline V gene data show CDR1 as SGHRS and CDR2 as YFSETQ. This CDR3 has 15 residues. The CDR3 here is CASSPQAGRGHEQYF. The CDR3 DNA reads as TGCGCCAGCAGCCCCCAGGCCGGCAGGGGGCACGAGCAGTACTTC.

The V and J genes are TRBV5-1 and TRBJ1-3; 10 bases align to TRBD1. This CDR3 has 16 residues. V lost 4 bases and J lost 4; bases outside the gene matches: 8. The germline CDR1 and CDR2 sequences are SGHRS and YFSETQ. CDR3 sequence (DNA): TGCGCCAGCAGCCCCACGTTGGGACAGGGGGGAAACACCATATATTTT. Translating gives CASSPTLGQGGNTIYF.

The J gene is TRBJ1-5, the V gene TRBV15, with TRBD1 identical over 7 bases. This CDR3 comprises 15 residues. J gave up 3 bases and V 2 bases, and 4 bases lay outside the gene matches. Germline-derived CDR1 and CDR2 are LNHNV and YYDKDF (reference sequence). CDR3 DNA sequence: TGTGCCACCAGCAGACTGACAGGGATCAATCAGCCCCAGCATTTT. Residues: CATSRLTGINQPQHF.

The rearrangement uses TRBV7-2 and TRBJ1-4, with D unclear. V lost 5 bases and J lost 7, with 11 bases in between. This CDR3 is built from 13 residues. The V gene's germline CDR1 is SGHTA and CDR2 FQGNSA. As DNA, the CDR3 is TGTGCCAGCAGCCTTACGACAAGTGAAAAACTGTTTTTT. This encodes CASSLTTSEKLFF.

The chain joins TRBV10-1 to TRBJ2-5; 7 bases line up with TRBD2. From germline, CDR1 is WNHNN and CDR2 SYGVQD (reference sequence). CDR3 size: 15 residues. With V trimmed by 2 bases and J by 2 bases, 5 bases remained unmatched. CDR3 DNA sequence: TGCGCCAGCAGTGAGAGGTCGGGGGGACAAGAGACCCAGTACTTC. It specifies CASSERSGGQETQYF.

CDR3 in DNA: TGTGCCATCAGTGTACCTTATAGCGGGGGGAACCACGAGCAGTACTTC. It yields the protein CAISVPYSGGNHEQYF. The chain links TRBV10-3 to TRBJ2-7, with TRBD2 matching 10 bases. J gave up 5 bases and V 4 bases, and 11 bases lay outside the gene matches. The CDR3 runs to 16 residues. Germline CDR1 is ENHRY and CDR2 is SYGVKD.

The rearrangement joins TRBV12-5 to TRBJ1-4; 11 bases align to TRBD1. J gave up 6 bases and V 5 bases, and 5 bases lay outside the gene matches. The CDR3 runs 15 residues. The germline gives CDR1 LGHNT, CDR2 FRNRAP. CDR3 loop: CASGLPGQGDEKLFF. As DNA, the CDR3 is TGTGCTAGTGGTCTCCCGGGACAGGGGGATGAAAAACTGTTTTTT. The full variable domain, with the rest looked up from reference TRBV12-5 and TRBJ1-4, is DARVTQTPRHKVTEMGQEVTMRCQPILGHNTVFWYRQTMMQGLELLAYFRNRAPLDDSGMPKDRFSAEMPDATLATLKIQPSEPRDSAVYFCASGLPGQGDEKLFFGSGTQLSVL.

The rearrangement links TRBV7-9 to TRBJ1-1; D is uncertain. In germline, CDR1 is SEHNR, CDR2 FQNEAQ (reference sequence). Trimming took 1 base from V and 0 from J, leaving 9 bases between them. CDR3 length: 15 amino acids. Here the CDR3 reads CASSLGTRLNTEAFF. The CDR3 nucleotides read TGTGCCAGCAGCTTAGGTACCAGATTGAACACTGAAGCTTTCTTT.

The chain recombines TRBV5-1 with TRBJ2-7; D may correspond to TRBD1 or TRBD2 (5 bases each). With 1 base removed from V and 2 bases from J, the gap between germline ends came to 10 bases. The germline V gene encodes CDR1 SGHRS and CDR2 YFSETQ. The CDR3 runs to 14 residues. Here the CDR3 DNA reads TGCGCCAGCAGCTTGCGGGGCCCTACCTACGAGCAGTACTTC. This codes for CASSLRGPTYEQYF.

J is TRBJ2-3 and V is TRBV4-1, with a weak D call TRBD1 (5 bases). Trimming shortened V by 0 bases and J by 4 bases, and 11 bases separated the two germline ends. Germline V gives CDR1 MGHRA, CDR2 YSYEKL. The CDR3 covers 15 residues. CDR3 bases: TGCGCCAGCAGCCAAGATTCCGGACAAGCAGATACGCAGTATTTT. Amino acid sequence: CASSQDSGQADTQYF.

This clone was seen once. The chain couples TRBV29-1 to TRBJ2-5, with D possibly being TRBD1 or TRBD2 (5 bases each). Deletions cut 1 base from V and 5 bases from J, with 8 bases between. This CDR3 has 12 amino acids. Germline assignment: CDR1 SQVTM and CDR2 ANQGSEA. The CDR3 nucleotides are TGCAGCGTTGAAGGGGGGATGGAGACCCAGTACTTC. It encodes CSVEGGMETQYF.